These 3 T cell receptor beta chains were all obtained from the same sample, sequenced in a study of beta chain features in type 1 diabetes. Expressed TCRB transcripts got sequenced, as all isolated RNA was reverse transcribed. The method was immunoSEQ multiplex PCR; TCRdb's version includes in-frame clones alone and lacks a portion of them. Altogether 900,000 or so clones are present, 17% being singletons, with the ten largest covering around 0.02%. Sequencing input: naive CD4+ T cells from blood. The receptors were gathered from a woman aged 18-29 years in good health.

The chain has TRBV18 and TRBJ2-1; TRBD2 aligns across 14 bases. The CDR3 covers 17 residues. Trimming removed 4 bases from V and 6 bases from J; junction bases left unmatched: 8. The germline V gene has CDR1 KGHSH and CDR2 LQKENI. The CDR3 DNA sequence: TGTGCCAGCTCACGGGGACTAGCGGGAGCTCCAATCAATGAGCAGTTCTTC. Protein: CASSRGLAGAPINEQFF.

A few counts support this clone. DNA for the CDR3: TGTGCCAGCATTGGTAGCGGGACCTGGGATACGCAGTATTTT. This sequence encodes CASIGSGTWDTQYF. This chain links TRBV6-6 with TRBJ2-3, with 8 bases fitting TRBD2. Trimming at V came to 7 bases and at J to 6 bases, leaving 9 bases not matched to a gene. The V gene's germline CDR1 is MNHNY and CDR2 SVGAGI (reference sequence). The CDR3 has 14 residues.

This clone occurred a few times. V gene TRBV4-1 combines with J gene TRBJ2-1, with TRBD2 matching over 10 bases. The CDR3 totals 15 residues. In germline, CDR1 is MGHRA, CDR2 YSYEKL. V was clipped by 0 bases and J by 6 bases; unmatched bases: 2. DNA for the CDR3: TGCGCCAGCAGCCAAGAACTAGCGGGGAGCAATGAGCAGTTCTTC. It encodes CASSQELAGSNEQFF.